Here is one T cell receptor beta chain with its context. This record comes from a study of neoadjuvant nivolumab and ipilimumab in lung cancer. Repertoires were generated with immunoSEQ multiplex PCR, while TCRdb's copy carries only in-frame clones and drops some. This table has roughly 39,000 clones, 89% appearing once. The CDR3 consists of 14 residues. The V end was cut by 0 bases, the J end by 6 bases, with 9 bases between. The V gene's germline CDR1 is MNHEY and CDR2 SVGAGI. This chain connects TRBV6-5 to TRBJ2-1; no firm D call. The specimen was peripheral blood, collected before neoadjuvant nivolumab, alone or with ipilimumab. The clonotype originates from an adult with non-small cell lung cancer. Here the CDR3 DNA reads TGTGCCAGCAGTTACTCCTCTCCTTCCAATGAGCAGTTCTTC. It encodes CASSYSSPSNEQFF.